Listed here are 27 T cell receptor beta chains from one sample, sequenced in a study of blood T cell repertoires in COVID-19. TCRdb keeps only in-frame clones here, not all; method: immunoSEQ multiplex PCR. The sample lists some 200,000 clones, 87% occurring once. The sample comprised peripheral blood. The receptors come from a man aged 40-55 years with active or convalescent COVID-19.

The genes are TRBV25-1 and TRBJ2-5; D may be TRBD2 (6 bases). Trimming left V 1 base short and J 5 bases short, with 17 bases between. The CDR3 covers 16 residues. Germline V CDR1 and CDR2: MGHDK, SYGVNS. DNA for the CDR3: TGTGCCAGCAGTGAATCCCGGGGGTGGCGGTCGGAGACCCAGTACTTC. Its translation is CASSESRGWRSETQYF.

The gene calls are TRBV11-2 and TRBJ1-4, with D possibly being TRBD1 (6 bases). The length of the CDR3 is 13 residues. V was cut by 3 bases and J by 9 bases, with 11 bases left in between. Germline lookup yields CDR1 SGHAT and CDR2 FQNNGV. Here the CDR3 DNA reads TGTGCCAGCAGCTTCAACAGGGAGAAAAAACTGTTTTTT. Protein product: CASSFNREKKLFF.

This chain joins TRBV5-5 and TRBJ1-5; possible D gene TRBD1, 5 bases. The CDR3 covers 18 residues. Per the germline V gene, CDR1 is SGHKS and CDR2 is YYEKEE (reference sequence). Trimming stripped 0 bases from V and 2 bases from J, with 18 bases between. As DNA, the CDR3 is TGTGCCAGCAGCTTGGATCGTGTTCCAGGGCTAGGCAATCAGCCCCAGCATTTT. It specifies CASSLDRVPGLGNQPQHF.

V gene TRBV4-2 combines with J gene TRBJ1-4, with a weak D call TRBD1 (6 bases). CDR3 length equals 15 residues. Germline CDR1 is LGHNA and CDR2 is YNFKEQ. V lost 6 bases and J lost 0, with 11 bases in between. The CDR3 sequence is CASRGHRSTNEKLFF. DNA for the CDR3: TGTGCCAGCAGGGGACACCGTTCAACTAATGAAAAACTGTTTTTT.

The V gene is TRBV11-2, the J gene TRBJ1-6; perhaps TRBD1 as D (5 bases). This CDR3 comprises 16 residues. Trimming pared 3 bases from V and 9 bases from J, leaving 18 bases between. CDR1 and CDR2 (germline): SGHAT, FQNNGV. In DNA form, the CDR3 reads TGTGCCAGCAGCTTGGCAGGGTGGAAAGGTAGTTCACCCCTCCACTTT. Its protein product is CASSLAGWKGSSPLHF.

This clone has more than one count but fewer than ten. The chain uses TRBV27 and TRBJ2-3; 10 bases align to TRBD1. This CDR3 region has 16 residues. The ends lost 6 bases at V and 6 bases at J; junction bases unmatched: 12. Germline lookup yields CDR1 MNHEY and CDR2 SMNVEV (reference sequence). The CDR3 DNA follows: TGTGCCAGCAGACATTCCGGGACAGGGGCCAGGGATACGCAGTATTTT. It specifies CASRHSGTGARDTQYF.

The CDR3 region is CASLRTGLNSPLHF. CDR3 bases: TGTGCCAGCCTTCGGACAGGGCTGAATTCACCCCTCCACTTT. The rearrangement links TRBV6-5 to TRBJ1-6; the match to TRBD1 covers 8 bases. From germline, CDR1 is MNHEY and CDR2 SVGAGI. J was trimmed by 7 bases and V by 8 bases; bases with no gene match: 7. This CDR3 region has 14 residues.

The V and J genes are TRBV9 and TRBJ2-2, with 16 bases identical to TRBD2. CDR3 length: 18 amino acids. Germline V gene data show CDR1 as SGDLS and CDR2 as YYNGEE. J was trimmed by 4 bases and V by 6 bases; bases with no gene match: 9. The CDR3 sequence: CASTPGLAGGPVTGELFF. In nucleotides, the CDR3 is TGTGCCAGCACACCGGGACTAGCGGGGGGGCCGGTCACCGGGGAGCTGTTTTTT. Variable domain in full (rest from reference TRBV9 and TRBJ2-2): DSGVTQTPKHLITATGQRVTLRCSPRSGDLSVYWYQQSLDQGLQFLIQYYNGEERAKGNILERFSAQQFPDLHSELNLSSLELGDSALYFCASTPGLAGGPVTGELFFGEGSRLTVL.

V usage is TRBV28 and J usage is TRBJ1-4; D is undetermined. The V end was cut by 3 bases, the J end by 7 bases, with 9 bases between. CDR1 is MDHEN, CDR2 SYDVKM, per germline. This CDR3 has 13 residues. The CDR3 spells CASSFLPREKLFF. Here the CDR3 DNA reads TGTGCCAGCAGTTTTTTACCGCGTGAAAAACTGTTTTTT.

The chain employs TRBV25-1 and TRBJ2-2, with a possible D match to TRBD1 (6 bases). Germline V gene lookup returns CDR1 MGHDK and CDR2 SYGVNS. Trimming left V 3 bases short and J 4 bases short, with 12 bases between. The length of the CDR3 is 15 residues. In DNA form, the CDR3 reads TGTGCCAGCAGTGAGGGCCGGACAGTCACCGGGGAGCTGTTTTTT. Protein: CASSEGRTVTGELFF. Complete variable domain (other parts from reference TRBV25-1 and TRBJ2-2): EADIYQTPRYLVIGTGKKITLECSQTMGHDKMYWYQQDPGMELHLIHYSYGVNSTEKGDLSSESTVSRIRTEHFPLTLESARPSHTSQYLCASSEGRTVTGELFFGEGSRLTVL.

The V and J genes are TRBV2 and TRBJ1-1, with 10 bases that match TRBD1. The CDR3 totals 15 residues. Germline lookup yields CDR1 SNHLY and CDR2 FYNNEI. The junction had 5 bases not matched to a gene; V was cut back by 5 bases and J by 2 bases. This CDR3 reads CASSRQGAGNTEAFF. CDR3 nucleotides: TGTGCCAGCAGTAGACAGGGGGCGGGAAACACTGAAGCTTTCTTT.

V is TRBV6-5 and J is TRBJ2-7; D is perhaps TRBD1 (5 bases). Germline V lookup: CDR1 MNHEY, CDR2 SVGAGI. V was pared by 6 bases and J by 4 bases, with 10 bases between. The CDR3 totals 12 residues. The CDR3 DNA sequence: TGTGCCAGCAGGGACATCGTGTACGAGCAGTACTTC. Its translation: CASRDIVYEQYF.

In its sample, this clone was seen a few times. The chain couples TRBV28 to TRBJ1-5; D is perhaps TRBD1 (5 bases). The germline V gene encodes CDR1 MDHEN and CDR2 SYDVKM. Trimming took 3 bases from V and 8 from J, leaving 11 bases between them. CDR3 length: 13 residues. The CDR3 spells CASSFRASKPQHF. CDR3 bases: TGTGCCAGCAGTTTCAGGGCCAGTAAGCCCCAGCATTTT.

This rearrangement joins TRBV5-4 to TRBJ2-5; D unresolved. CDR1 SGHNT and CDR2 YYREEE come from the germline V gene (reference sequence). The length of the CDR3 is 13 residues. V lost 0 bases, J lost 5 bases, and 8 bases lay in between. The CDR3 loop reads CASSLVPRETQYF. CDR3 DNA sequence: TGTGCCAGCAGCTTGGTGCCGAGGGAGACCCAGTACTTC.

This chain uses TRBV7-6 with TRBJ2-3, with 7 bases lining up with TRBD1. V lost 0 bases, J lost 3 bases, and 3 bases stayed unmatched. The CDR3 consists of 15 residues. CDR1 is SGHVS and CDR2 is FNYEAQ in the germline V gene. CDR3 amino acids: CASSLAGGETDTQYF. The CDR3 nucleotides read TGTGCCAGCAGCTTAGCAGGGGGCGAGACAGATACGCAGTATTTT. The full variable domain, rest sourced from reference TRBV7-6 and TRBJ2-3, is GAGVSQSPRYKVTKRGQDVALRCDPISGHVSLYWYRQALGQGPEFLTYFNYEAQQDKSGLPNDRFSAERPEGSISTLTIQRTEQRDSAMYRCASSLAGGETDTQYFGPGTRLTVL.

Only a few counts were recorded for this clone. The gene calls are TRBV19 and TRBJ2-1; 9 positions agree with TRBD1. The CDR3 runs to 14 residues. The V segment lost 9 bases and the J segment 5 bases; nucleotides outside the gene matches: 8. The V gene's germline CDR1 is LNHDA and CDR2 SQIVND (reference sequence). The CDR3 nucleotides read TGTGCCAGCAGTCGACAGGGGGGTAACAATGAGCAGTTCTTC. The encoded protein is CASSRQGGNNEQFF. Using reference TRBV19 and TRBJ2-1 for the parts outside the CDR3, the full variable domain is DGGITQSPKYLFRKEGQNVTLSCEQNLNHDAMYWYRQDPGQGLRLIYYSQIVNDFQKGDIAEGYSVSREKKESFPLTVTSAQKNPTAFYLCASSRQGGNNEQFFGPGTRLTVL.

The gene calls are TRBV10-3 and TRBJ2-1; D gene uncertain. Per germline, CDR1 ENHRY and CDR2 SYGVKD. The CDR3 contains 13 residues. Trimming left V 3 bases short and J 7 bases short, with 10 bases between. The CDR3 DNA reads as TGTGCCATCAGTGAAAACAGTGGGAATGAGCAGTTCTTC. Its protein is CAISENSGNEQFF.

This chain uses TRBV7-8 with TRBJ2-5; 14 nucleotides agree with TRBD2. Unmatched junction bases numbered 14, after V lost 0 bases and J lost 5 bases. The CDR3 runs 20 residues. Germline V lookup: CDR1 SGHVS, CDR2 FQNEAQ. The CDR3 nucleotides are TGTGCCAGCAGCTTAGCGAGTACGACTAGCGGGGGGGCAATCTGGGAGACCCAGTACTTC. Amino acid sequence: CASSLASTTSGGAIWETQYF.

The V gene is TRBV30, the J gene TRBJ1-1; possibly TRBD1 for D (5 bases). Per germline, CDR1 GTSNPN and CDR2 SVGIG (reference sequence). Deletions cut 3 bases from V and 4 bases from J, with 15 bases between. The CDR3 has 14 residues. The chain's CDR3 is CAWSRGGSPTEAFF. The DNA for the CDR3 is TGTGCCTGGAGCCGTGGGGGGAGCCCCACTGAAGCTTTCTTT.

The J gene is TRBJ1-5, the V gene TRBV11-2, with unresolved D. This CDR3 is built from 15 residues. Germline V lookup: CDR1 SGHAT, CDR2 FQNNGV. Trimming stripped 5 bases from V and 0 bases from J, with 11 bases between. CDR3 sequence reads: CASSPAGSSNQPQHF. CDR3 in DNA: TGTGCCAGCAGCCCCGCAGGTAGTAGCAATCAGCCCCAGCATTTT.

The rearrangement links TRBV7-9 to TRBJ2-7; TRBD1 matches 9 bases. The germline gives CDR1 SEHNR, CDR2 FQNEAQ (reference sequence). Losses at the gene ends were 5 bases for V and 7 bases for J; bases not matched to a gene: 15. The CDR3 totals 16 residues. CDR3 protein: CASSPKGQGPLGEQYF. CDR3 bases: TGTGCCAGCAGCCCAAAGGGACAGGGCCCATTAGGGGAGCAGTACTTC. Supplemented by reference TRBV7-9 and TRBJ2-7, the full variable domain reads DTGVSQNPRHKITKRGQNVTFRCDPISEHNRLYWYRQTLGQGPEFLTYFQNEAQLEKSRLLSDRFSAERPKGSFSTLEIQRTEQGDSAMYLCASSPKGQGPLGEQYFGPGTRLTVT.

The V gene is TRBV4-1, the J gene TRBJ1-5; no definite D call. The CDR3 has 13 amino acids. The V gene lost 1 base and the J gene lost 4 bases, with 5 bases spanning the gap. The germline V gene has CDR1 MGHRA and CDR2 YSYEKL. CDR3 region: CASSQVRNQPQHF. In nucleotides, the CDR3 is TGCGCCAGCAGCCAAGTCCGGAATCAGCCCCAGCATTTT.

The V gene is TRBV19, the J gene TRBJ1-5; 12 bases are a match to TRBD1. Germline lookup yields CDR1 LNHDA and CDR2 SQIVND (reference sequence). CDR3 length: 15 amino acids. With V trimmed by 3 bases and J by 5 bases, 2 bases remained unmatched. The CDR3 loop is CASSMGTGGYQPQHF. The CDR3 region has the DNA TGTGCCAGTAGTATGGGGACAGGGGGCTATCAGCCCCAGCATTTT.

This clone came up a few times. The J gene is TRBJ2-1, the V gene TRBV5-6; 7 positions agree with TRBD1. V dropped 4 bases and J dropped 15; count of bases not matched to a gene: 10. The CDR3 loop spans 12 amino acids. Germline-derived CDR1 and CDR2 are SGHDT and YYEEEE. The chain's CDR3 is CASSRGTALWFF. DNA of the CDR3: TGTGCCAGCAGCAGGGGGACAGCCCTTTGGTTCTTC.

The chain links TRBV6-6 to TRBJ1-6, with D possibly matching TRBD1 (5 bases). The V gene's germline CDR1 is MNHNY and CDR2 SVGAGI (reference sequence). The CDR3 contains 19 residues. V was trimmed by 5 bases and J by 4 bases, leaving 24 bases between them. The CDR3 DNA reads TGTGCCAGCAGTCCCCGCTATCACCAGGGAGGCCTGTATAATTCACCCCTCCACTTT. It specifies CASSPRYHQGGLYNSPLHF.

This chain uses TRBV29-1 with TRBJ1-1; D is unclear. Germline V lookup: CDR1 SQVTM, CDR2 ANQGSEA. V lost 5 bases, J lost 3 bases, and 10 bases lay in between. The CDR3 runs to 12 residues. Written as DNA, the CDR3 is TGCAGCGTTCGGGTCCGGGACACTGAAGCTTTCTTT. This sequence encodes CSVRVRDTEAFF.

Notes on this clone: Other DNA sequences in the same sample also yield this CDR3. CDR3 sequence (DNA): TGTGCCAGCAGTCCACAGGGTTACGAGCAGTACTTC. This translates into CASSPQGYEQYF. This chain joins TRBV2 and TRBJ2-7; tentatively, D is TRBD1 (6 bases). Looked up from germline, CDR1 is SNHLY and CDR2 is FYNNEI. There are 12 residues in the CDR3. V was pared by 5 bases and J by 4 bases, with 9 bases between.